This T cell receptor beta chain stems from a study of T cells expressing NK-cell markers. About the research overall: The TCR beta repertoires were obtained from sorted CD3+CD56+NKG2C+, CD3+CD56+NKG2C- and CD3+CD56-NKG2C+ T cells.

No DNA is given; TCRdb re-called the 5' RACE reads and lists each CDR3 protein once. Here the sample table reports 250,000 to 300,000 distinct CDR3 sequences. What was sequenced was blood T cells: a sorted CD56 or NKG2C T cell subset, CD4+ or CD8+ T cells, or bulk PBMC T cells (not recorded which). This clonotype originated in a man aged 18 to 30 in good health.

The CDR3 here is CASSLGLAGPGEETQYF. The chain joins TRBV5-6 to TRBJ2-5; TCRdb picks TRBD2, but there is no DNA to check that call. The CDR3 runs 17 residues. The germline V gene has CDR1 SGHDT and CDR2 YYEEEE.